This TCR beta chain was observed in a study of T cell responses to AZD1222 COVID-19 vaccine. Study findings and constraints: There were vaccine-associated CD4 TCRs across spike, dominant at 160-218 and 743-854. The study sampled repertoires only after the peak T cell response. Spike-specific TCR repertoires showed rising breadth and depth after two AZD1222 doses. Possibly, clonal diversity was underestimated; donors were largely white British and included more females.

A remark on this clone: Antigen unknown.

The germline V and J ends were trimmed by 5 bases and 6 bases, with 8 bases remaining between them. The CDR3 spans 12 residues. Germline V gives CDR1 MNHEY, CDR2 SMNVEV (reference sequence). Generated by immunoSEQ multiplex PCR, the TCRdb table keeps only in-frame clones and is missing some. Among roughly 100,000 clones listed, 90% were seen once. The chain couples TRBV27 to TRBJ2-1, with no clear D. This specimen consisted of peripheral blood, obtained on day 0 of AZD1222 vaccination. The receptor was derived from an adult in good health. The CDR3 DNA reads TGTGCCAGCAGTCCCCATATCAATGAGCAGTTCTTC. Encoded protein: CASSPHINEQFF.